The 3 T cell receptor beta chains given below trace back to one sample, sequenced in a study of human T cells and chemical hapten exposure. TCRdb ran MiXCR on the RACE reads and lists one entry per CDR3 protein. Here the sample spans some 110,000 distinct CDR3 sequences, 9% to 13% being singletons. Specified time point: patch test 1, 2 weeks after DPC sensitization. Treatment: therapeutic diphenylcyclopropenone sensitization with weekly scalp DPC. Sequenced material: whole blood, taken in connection with sensitization to the hapten diphenylcyclopropenone (DPC). These receptors all stem from a woman in her 50s with alopecia areata. Some clones in this sample may be carry-over from other donors' samples.

This clonotype was seen a handful of times. The chain carries TRBV18 and TRBJ1-2; TRBD1 matches 12 bases. CDR3 length equals 15 residues. CDR1 KGHSH and CDR2 LQKENI come from the germline V gene. The junction had 4 bases not matched to a gene; V was cut back by 4 bases and J by 4 bases. CDR3 bases: TGTGCCAGCTCACGGGACAGGGGGCGCAGCTATGGCTACACCTTC. This sequence encodes CASSRDRGRSYGYTF. The whole variable domain, remainder taken from reference TRBV18 and TRBJ1-2, is NAGVMQNPRHLVRRRGQEARLRCSPMKGHSHVYWYRQLPEEGLKFMVYLQKENIIDESGMPKERFSAEFPKEGPSILRIQQVVRGDSAAYFCASSRDRGRSYGYTFGSGTRLTVV.

This clonotype was found a few times. The CDR3 loop reads CAIRPELGEYYGYTF. The CDR3 nucleotides read TGTGCCATCAGGCCGGAGTTGGGTGAATACTATGGCTACACCTTC. This chain links TRBV10-3 with TRBJ1-2; unclear D gene. V was pared by 6 bases and J by 3 bases, with 17 bases between. The CDR3 runs to 15 residues. Germline loops: CDR1 ENHRY, CDR2 SYGVKD.

This clonotype was recorded many times. The CDR3 nucleotides read TGCAGTGCCAGGGAAAGAAGCTACAATGAGCAGTTCTTC. This codes for CSARERSYNEQFF. V gene TRBV20-1 combines with J gene TRBJ2-1; a possible D gene is TRBD1 (5 bases). Trimming took off 6 bases at V and 3 bases at J, with 12 bases between the two ends. CDR1 and CDR2 (germline): DFQATT, SNEGSKA (reference sequence). The CDR3 runs 13 residues.